This T cell receptor beta chain originates from a study of Graves' ophthalmopathy and Graves' hyperthyroidism. Background on the study: The authors collected peripheral blood at initial diagnosis, before any treatment.

TCR beta CDR3 regions were amplified from RNA transcripts. RT-PCR was first run with HTBI primers, then multiplex PCR in a second round. TCRdb re-called the multiplex PCR reads through MiXCR, storing one row per CDR3 protein. The sample includes about 620,000 distinct CDR3 sequences, about a fifth of them seen just once. CDR1 and CDR2 from the germline V gene are MDHEN and SYDVKM. The germline V and J ends were trimmed by 8 bases and 1 base, with 9 bases remaining between them. The CDR3 spans 12 residues. Other autoimmune diseases, uncontrolled infections, pregnancy and lactation each led to patient exclusion. As diagnostic evidence, clinical symptoms, serum thyroxine, TRAb, thyroid ultrasound and orbital computed tomography were relied upon.

Input material: peripheral blood. This receptor was identified in a woman aged 18-29 years with stable Graves' hyperthyroidism. Some clones in this sample may be carry-over from other donors' samples. The chain recombines TRBV28 with TRBJ2-7; D not certain. The CDR3 loop is CASRSPSYEQYF. The CDR3 coding sequence is TGTGCCAGCCGGTCTCCTTCCTACGAGCAGTACTTC.